This T cell receptor (beta chain) was recovered during a study of T cells in Graves' hyperthyroidism and ophthalmopathy. From RNA transcripts, TCR beta CDR3 regions were amplified. Using the HTBI primer set, a first-round RT-PCR was run on the TCR CDR3. One entry per CDR3 protein results from TCRdb running MiXCR on the multiplex PCR reads. The data contain some 460,000 distinct CDR3 sequences, more than 15% of them singletons. This CDR3 region has 12 residues. CDR1 and CDR2 (germline): MDHEN, SYDVKM. The V and J ends lost 1 base and 15 bases respectively, with 13 bases between them. The chain joins TRBV28 to TRBJ2-4; possibly TRBD1 for D (6 bases). This receptor was taken from a woman under 30 with Graves' hyperthyroidism. Sequencing was done on a sample of blood. DNA of the CDR3: TGTGCCAGCAGTTTATTACAGGGCCCAGGGTACTTC. Translating it yields CASSLLQGPGYF.